This paragraph covers one TCR beta chain sequence. The antigen it binds to is not known. No much larger clone is present one base from it, and per-base qualities are unavailable. Participants in the prospective study were enrolled through a virtual design, were aged about 18 to 100 years, and lived in roughly 26 United States geographic areas. In the prospective study, cohorts were assigned on the basis of participant-reported clinical history obtained from a screening survey and a study questionnaire. Recovered participants in ImmuneRACE Cohort 3 were defined by two consecutive negative NP/OP PCR tests, clearance by a healthcare professional, or resolution of symptoms. Each participant in the prospective study had whole blood, serum and a nasopharyngeal or oropharyngeal swab collected by mobile phlebotomists. Additional blood draws and questionnaires over an approximately two-month period could optionally be provided by prospective study participants. Prospective study blood samples were shipped either frozen or at room temperature before DNA extraction.

TCRbeta CDR3 regions were amplified from genomic DNA by means of the immunoSEQ Assay, a bias-controlled multiplex PCR. Per the authors' processing: The number of nucleated cells in each sample was estimated by amplification of reference gene primers within the assay. To quantify the absolute abundance of each unique TCRbeta CDR3 rearrangement, sequence reads were collapsed and filtered. Productive Simpson clonality was computed per sample as the square root of Simpson's diversity index over productive rearrangements. Here the immuneACCESS table is served through TCRdb, limited to in-frame sequences with V and J called. Missing clones are a known gap in these copies; in checked studies unresolved V genes cover under half, and the rest lacks a known reason. V and J calls and clone size are given by that table; D and trimming were obtained from the DNA. The sample table shows 170,000 or so clones, and less than 90% are seen once. The ten largest clones add up to more than 6.5% of the sample.

The data stem from a study of blood T cell repertoires in COVID-19 (dated by TCRdb to the early 2020s). Context from the whole study: Collaborator samples came from the United States, Italy and Spain and covered acute and convalescent phases of COVID-19. The prospective study material was composed of cDNA or gDNA derived from T cells, B-cell-depleted T cells, or PBMCs. Samples came from the ongoing ImmuneRACE study (first 160 participants) plus 1,254 subjects from 6 global collaborators. The repertoires were made available in a free public database intended to serve as a resource for research on the immune response to SARS-CoV-2. Deeply sampled blood TCRbeta repertoires from subjects exposed to, actively infected with, or recovered from COVID-19 were included in the dataset. Where HLA class I and class II types were available, the types were taken from metadata supplied by the sample provider, not from assay-based typing. A de-identified subject ID, COVID-19 status, age in years and sex were almost always included in the sample metadata. General findings and caveats noted by the study authors: The amount of clinical and demographic metadata varied by source and participant and was provided uncurated.

The CDR3 covers 16 residues, taking in both the cysteine and the phenylalanine. Only the CDR3 DNA is retained, 48 bases long and in frame from the first base. According to the germline V gene (reference sequence), CDR1 reads LNHDA and CDR2 reads SQIVND. The germline V end is reduced by 5 bases and the J end by 0 bases; junction bases left unmatched: 8. The specimen was PBMCs or T cells enriched from blood (not recorded which). This sequence was found in a woman between 50 and 59 years old who had recovered from COVID-19. This receptor chain uses TRBV19 and TRBJ2-3, and 7 bases in between align with TRBD1. The CDR3 region has the sequence CASSPRQGRSTDTQYF. The DNA sequence follows: TGTGCCAGTAGTCCACGACAGGGACGGAGCACAGATACGCAGTATTTT. With all but the CDR3 taken from the reference TRBV19 and TRBJ2-3 genes, the full variable domain is: DGGITQSPKYLFRKEGQNVTLSCEQNLNHDAMYWYRQDPGQGLRLIYYSQIVNDFQKGDIAEGYSVSREKKESFPLTVTSAQKNPTAFYLCASSPRQGRSTDTQYFGPGTRLTVL.